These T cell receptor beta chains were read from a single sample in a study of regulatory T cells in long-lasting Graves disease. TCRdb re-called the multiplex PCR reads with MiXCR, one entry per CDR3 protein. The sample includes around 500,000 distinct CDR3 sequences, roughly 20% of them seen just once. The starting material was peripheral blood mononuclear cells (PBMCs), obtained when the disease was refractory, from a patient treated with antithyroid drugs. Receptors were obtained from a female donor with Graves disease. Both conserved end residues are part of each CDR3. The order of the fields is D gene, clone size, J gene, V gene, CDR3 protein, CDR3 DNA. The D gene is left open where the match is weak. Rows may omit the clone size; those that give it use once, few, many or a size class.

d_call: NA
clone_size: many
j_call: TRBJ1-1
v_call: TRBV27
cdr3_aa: CASSLRLSDTEAFF
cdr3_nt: TGTGCCAGCAGTTTACGGTTGTCTGACACTGAAGCTTTCTTT

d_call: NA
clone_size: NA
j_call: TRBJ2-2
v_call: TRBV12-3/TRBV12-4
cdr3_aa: CASSLDGRHTGELFF
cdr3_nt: TGTGCCAGCAGTTTAGATGGGCGTCACACCGGGGAGCTGTTTTTT

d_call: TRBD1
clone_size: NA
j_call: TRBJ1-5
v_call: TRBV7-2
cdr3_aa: CAGSLQGSQPQHF
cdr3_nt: TGTGCCGGCAGCTTACAGGGGTCTCAGCCCCAGCATTTT

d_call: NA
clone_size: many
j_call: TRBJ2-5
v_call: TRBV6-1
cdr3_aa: CASIQWEEAQETQYF
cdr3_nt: TGTGCCAGCATTCAGTGGGAGGAGGCCCAAGAGACCCAGTACTTC

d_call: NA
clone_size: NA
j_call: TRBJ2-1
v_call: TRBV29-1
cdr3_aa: CSARRPSTNEQFF
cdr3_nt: TGCAGCGCCCGGCGGCCTAGCACCAATGAGCAGTTCTTC

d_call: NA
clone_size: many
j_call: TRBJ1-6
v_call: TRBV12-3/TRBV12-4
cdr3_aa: CASSLENGSPLHF
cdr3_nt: TGTGCCAGCAGTTTAGAAAACGGATCACCCCTCCACTTT

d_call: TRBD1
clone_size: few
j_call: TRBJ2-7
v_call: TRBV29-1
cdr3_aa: CSAWTGGYEQYF
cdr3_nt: TGCAGCGCTTGGACAGGGGGATACGAGCAGTACTTC

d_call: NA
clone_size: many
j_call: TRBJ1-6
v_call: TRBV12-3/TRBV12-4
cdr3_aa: CASQPSENNSPLHF
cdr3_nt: TGTGCCAGTCAACCCTCAGAGAATAATTCACCCCTCCACTTT

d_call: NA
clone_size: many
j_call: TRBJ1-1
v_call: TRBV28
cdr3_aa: CASSQRGMGNTEAFF
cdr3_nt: TGTGCCAGCAGCCAGAGGGGAATGGGGAACACTGAAGCTTTCTTT

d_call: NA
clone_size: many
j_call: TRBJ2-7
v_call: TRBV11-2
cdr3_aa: CASSLAGGRLYEQYF
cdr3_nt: TGTGCCAGCAGCTTAGCAGGGGGGCGGTTATACGAGCAGTACTTC

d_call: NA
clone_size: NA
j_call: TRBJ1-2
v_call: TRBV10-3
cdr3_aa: CAISEGQLLEGYTF
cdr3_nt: TGTGCCATCAGTGAGGGACAGTTGCTTGAAGGCTACACCTTC

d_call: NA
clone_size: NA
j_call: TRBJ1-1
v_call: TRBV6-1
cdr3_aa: CASSERALGGTNTEAFF
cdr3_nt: TGTGCCAGCAGTGAAAGGGCTCTCGGCGGAACCAACACTGAAGCTTTCTTT

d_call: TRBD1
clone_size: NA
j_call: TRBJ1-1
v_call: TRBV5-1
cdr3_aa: CASSSRQGQDTEAFF
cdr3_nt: TGCGCCAGCAGCAGCCGACAGGGGCAGGACACTGAAGCTTTCTTT

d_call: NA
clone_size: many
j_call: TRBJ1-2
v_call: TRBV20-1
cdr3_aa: CSARDSRTYYGYTF
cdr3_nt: TGCAGTGCTAGAGATTCAAGAACCTACTATGGCTACACCTTC

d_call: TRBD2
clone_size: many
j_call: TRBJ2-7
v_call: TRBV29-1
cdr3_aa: CSVGGLAGGWGEQYF
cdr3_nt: TGCAGCGTCGGCGGACTAGCGGGAGGATGGGGCGAGCAGTACTTC

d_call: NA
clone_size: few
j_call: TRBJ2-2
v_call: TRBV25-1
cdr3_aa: CASSDPRTDTGELFF
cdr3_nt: TGTGCCAGCAGTGACCCTCGAACGGACACCGGGGAGCTGTTTTTT

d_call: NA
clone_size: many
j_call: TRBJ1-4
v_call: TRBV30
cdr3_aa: CAWSEGVDEKLFF
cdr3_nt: TGTGCCTGGAGTGAGGGGGTGGATGAAAAACTGTTTTTT

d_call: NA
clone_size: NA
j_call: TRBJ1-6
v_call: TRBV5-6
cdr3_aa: CASSLMFLGDSPLHF
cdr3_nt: TGTGCCAGCAGCTTGATGTTTTTGGGTGATTCACCCCTCCACTTT

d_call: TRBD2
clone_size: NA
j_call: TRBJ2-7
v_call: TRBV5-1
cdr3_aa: CASSQLTSSYEQYF
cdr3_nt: TGCGCCAGCAGCCAGCTGACTAGCTCTTACGAGCAGTACTTC

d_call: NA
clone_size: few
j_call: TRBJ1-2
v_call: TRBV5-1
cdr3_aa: CASSFPGPTHGYTF
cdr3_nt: TGCGCCAGCAGCTTCCCGGGCCCTACCCATGGCTACACCTTC

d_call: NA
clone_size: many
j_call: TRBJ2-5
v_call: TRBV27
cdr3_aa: CASSLGGAQGVAQYF
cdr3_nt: TGTGCCAGCAGTTTAGGGGGGGCACAGGGGGTTGCCCAGTACTTC

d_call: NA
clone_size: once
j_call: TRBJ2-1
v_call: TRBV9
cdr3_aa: CASSEDGTPYNEQFF
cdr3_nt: TGTGCCAGCAGCGAGGACGGGACTCCCTACAATGAGCAGTTCTTC

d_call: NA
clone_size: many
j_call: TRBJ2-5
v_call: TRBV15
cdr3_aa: CATSGEARSETQYF
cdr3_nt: TGTGCCACCAGCGGCGAAGCAAGGTCAGAGACCCAGTACTTC

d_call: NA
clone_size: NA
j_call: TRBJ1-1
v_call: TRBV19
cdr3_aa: CASSIGQAEAFF
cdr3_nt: TGTGCCAGTAGTATAGGTCAAGCTGAAGCTTTCTTT

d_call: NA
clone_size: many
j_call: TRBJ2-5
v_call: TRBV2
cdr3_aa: CASNRYQETQYF
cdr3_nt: TGTGCCAGCAATCGGTACCAAGAGACCCAGTACTTC

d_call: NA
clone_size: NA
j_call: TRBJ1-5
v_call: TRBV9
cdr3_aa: CASSAIDSPNQPQHF
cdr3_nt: TGTGCCAGCAGCGCTATTGACAGCCCCAATCAGCCCCAGCATTTT

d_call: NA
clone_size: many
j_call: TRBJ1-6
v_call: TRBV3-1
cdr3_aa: CASSPWTDSAPNSPLHF
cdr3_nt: TGTGCCAGCAGCCCGTGGACCGACTCTGCCCCTAATTCACCCCTCCACTTT

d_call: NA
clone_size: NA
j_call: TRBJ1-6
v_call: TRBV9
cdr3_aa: CASSVARRTVLSPLHF
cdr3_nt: TGTGCCAGCAGCGTAGCTAGGAGAACGGTTCTTTCACCCCTCCACTTT

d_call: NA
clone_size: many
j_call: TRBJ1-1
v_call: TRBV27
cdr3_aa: CASSSTQGGTEAFF
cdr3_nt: TGTGCCAGCAGTTCGACCCAGGGTGGCACTGAAGCTTTCTTT

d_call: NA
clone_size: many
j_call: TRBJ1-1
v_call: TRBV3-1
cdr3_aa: CASSQDQPVKAFF
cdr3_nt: TGTGCCAGCAGCCAAGATCAGCCTGTGAAAGCTTTCTTT

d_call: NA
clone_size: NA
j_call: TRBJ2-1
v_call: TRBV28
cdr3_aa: CASIPRLVSYNEQFF
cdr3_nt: TGTGCCAGCATTCCTCGACTCGTCTCCTACAATGAGCAGTTCTTC

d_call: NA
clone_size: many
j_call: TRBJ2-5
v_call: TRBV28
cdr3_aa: CASSFGPKGSYQETQYF
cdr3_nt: TGTGCCAGCAGTTTCGGTCCAAAAGGGTCGTACCAAGAGACCCAGTACTTC

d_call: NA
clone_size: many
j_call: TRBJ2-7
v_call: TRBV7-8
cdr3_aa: CASSRDMVEQYF
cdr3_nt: TGTGCCAGCAGCCGGGACATGGTAGAGCAGTACTTC

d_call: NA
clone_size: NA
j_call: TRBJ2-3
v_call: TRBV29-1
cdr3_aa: CSVESGTTDTQYF
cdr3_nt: TGCAGCGTCGAGTCCGGCACAACAGATACGCAGTATTTT

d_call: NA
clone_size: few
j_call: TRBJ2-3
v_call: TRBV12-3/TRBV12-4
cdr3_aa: CASSLAGGRGTQYF
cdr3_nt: TGTGCCAGCAGTTTAGCTGGGGGGCGAGGGACGCAGTATTTT

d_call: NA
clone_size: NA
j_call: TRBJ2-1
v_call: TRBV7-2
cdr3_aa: CASSLLSLDNEQFF
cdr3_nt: TGTGCCAGCAGCTTATTGTCCTTGGACAATGAGCAGTTCTTC

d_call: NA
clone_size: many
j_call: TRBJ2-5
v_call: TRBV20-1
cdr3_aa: CSASKAGETQYF
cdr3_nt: TGCAGTGCTAGTAAAGCGGGAGAGACCCAGTACTTC

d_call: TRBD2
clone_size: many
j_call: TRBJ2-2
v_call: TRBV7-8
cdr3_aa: CASSLLAGVTGELFF
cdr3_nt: TGTGCCAGCAGCTTGCTAGCGGGAGTTACCGGGGAGCTGTTTTTT

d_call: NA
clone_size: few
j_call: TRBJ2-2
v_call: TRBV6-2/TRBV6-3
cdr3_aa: CASSYRATAIDPNTGELFF
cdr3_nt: TGTGCCAGCAGTTATAGGGCGACAGCGATCGACCCGAACACCGGGGAGCTGTTTTTT

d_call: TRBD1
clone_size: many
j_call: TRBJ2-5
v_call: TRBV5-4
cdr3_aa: CASSLPGRGQETQYF
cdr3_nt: TGTGCCAGCAGCTTGCCGGGCAGGGGGCAGGAGACCCAGTACTTC

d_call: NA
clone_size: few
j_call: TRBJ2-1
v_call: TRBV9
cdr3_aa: CASSPVPQDEQFF
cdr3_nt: TGTGCCAGCAGCCCGGTGCCCCAGGATGAGCAGTTCTTC

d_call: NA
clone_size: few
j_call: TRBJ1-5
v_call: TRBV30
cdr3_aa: CAWSRGGGTSNQPQHF
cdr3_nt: TGTGCCTGGAGTAGGGGGGGGGGCACTAGCAATCAGCCCCAGCATTTT

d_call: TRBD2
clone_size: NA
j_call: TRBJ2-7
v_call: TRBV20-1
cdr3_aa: CSVMTSGRARYEQYF
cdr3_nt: TGCAGTGTTATGACTAGCGGGAGGGCCCGCTACGAGCAGTACTTC